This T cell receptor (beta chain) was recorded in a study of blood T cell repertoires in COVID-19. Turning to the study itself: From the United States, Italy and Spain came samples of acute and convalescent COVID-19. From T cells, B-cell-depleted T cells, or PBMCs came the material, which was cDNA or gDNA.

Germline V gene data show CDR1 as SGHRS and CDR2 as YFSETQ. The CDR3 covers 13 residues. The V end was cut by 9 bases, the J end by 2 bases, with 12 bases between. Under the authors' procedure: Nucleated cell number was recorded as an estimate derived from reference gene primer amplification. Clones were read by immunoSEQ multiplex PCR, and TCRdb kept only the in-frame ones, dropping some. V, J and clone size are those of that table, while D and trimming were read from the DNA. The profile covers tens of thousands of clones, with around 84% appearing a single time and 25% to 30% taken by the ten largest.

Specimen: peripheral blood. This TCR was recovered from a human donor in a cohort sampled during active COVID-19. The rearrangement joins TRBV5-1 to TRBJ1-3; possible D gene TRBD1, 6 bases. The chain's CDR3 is CAKYGQTGNTIYF. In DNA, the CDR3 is TGCGCCAAGTATGGACAGACTGGAAACACCATATATTTT.